The entry below gives a single T cell receptor (beta chain) sequence along with its context. Its cognate antigen is unknown. This sample was taken from a study of T cell responses to AZD1222 COVID-19 vaccine. Findings and caveats of the study: Only after the peak T cell response were repertoires sampled. The sample set comprised mostly white British donors with more females, and clonal diversity was possibly underestimated.

The CDR3 runs to 18 residues. The germline CDR1 and CDR2 sequences are LGHNA and YSLEER. V dropped 0 bases and J dropped 3; count of bases not matched to a gene: 10. Profiled with immunoSEQ multiplex PCR; TCRdb holds only in-frame clones, not every one. The repertoire consists of approximately 210,000 clones, with roughly 92% occurring once and the leading ten covering 3% to 4%. The rearrangement uses TRBV4-3 and TRBJ2-7; TRBD2 aligns across 11 bases. The source material was peripheral blood, sampled 28 days after the second AZD1222 dose. The clonotype was recovered from an adult who received the AZD1222 COVID-19 vaccine. The CDR3 sequence: CASSQEIHGTSGHYEQYF. The DNA of the CDR3 is TGCGCCAGCAGCCAAGAAATACATGGGACTAGCGGACACTACGAGCAGTACTTC.